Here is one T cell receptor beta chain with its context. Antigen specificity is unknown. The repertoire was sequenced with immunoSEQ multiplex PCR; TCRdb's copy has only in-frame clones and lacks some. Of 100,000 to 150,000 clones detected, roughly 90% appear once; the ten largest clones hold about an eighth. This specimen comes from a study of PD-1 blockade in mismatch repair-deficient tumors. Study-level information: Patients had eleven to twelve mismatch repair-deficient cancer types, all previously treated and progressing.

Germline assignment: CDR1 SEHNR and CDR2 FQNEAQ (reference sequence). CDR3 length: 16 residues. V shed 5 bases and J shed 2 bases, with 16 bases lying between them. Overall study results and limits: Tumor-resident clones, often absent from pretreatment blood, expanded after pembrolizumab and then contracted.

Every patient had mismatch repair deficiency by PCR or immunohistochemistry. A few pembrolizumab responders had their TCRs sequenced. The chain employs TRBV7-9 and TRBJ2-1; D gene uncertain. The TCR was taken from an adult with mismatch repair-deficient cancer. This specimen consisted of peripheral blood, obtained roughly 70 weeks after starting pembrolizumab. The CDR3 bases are TGTGCCAGCAGCCTGGGTTCCGTCAAACCCTACAATGAGCAGTTCTTC. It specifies CASSLGSVKPYNEQFF.